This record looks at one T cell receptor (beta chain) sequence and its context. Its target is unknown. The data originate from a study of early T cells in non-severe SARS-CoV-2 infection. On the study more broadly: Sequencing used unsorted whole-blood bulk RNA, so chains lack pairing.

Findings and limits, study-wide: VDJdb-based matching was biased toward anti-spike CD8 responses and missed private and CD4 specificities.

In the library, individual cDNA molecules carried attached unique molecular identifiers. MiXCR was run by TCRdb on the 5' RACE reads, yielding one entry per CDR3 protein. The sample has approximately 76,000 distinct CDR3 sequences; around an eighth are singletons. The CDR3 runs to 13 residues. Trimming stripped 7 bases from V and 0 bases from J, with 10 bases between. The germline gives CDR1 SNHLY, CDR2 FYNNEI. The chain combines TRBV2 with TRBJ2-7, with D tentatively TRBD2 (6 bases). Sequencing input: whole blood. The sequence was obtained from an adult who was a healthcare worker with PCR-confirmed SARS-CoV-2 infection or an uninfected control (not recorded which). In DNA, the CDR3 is TGTGCCAGCACGCGGACTAACTCCTACGAGCAGTACTTC. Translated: CASTRTNSYEQYF. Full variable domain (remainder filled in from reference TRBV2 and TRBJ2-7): EPEVTQTPSHQVTQMGQEVILRCVPISNHLYFYWYRQILGQKVEFLVSFYNNEISEKSEIFDDQFSVERPDGSNFTLKIRSTKLEDSAMYFCASTRTNSYEQYFGPGTRLTVT.